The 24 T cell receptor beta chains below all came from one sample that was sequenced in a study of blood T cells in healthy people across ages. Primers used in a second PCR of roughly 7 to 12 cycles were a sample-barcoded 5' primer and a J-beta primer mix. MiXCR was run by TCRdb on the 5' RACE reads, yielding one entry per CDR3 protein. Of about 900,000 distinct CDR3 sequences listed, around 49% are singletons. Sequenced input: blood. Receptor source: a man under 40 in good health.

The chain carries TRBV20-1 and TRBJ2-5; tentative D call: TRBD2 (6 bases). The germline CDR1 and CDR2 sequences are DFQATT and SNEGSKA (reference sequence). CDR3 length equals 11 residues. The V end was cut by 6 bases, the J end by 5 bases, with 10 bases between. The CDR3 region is CSAASVETQYF. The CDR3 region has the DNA TGCAGTGCGGCTAGCGTTGAGACCCAGTACTTC.

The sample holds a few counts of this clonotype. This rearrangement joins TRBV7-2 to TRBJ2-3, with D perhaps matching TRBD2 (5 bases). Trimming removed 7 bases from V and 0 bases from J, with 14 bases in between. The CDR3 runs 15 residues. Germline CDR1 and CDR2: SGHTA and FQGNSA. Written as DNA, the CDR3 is TGTGCCAGCACCGTTTCTGGGAGTAGCACAGATACGCAGTATTTT. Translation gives CASTVSGSSTDTQYF.

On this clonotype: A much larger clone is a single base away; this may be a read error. In nucleotides, the CDR3 is TGTGCCAGCAGCCAAGCTGACGACGGGGGGACCTACGAGCAGTACTTC. The encoded protein is CASSQADDGGTYEQYF. The rearrangement joins TRBV4-2 to TRBJ2-7; 7 nucleotides agree with TRBD2. Germline assignment: CDR1 LGHNA and CDR2 YNFKEQ. CDR3 size: 16 residues. V lost 1 base to trimming and J lost 2 bases; unmatched junction nucleotides: 8.

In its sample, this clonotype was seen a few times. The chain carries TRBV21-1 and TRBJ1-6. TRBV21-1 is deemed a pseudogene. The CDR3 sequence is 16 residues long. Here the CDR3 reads CASPKGPPDYNSPLHF. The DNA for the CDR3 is TGTGCCAGCCCTAAAGGGCCACCCGACTATAATTCACCCCTCCACTTT.

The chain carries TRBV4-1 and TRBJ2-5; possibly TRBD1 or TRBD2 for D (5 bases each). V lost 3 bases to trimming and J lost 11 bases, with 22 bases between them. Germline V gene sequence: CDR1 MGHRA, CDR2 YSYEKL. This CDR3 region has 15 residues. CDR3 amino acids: CASSQGDGGYNEQYF. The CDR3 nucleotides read TGCGCCAGCAGCCAGGGGGACGGTGGCTACAATGAGCAGTACTTC.

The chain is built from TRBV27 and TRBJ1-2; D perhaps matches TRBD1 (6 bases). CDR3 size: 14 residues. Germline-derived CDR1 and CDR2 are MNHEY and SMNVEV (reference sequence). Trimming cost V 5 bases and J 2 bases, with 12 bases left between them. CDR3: CASSMGGQNYGYTF. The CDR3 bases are TGTGCCAGCAGTATGGGGGGGCAAAACTATGGCTACACCTTC.

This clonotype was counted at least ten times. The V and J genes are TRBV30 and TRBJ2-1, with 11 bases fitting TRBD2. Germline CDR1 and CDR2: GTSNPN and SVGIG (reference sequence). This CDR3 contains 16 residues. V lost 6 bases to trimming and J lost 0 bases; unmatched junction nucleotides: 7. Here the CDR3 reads CACGTSGVSSYNEQFF. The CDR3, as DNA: TGTGCCTGTGGGACTAGCGGCGTGAGCTCCTACAATGAGCAGTTCTTC. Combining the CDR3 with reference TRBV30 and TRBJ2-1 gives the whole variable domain SQTIHQWPATLVQPVGSPLSLECTVEGTSNPNLYWYRQAAGRGLQLLFYSVGIGQISSEVPQNLSASRPQDRQFILSSKKLLLSDSGFYLCACGTSGVSSYNEQFFGPGTRLTVL.

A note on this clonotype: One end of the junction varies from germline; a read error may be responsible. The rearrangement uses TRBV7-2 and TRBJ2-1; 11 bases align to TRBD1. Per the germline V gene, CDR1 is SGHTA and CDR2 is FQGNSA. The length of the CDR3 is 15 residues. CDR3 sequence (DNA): TGTGCCAACAGCTTTCCGGGACAGGGGGTAGATGAGCAGTTCTTC. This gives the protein CANSFPGQGVDEQFF.

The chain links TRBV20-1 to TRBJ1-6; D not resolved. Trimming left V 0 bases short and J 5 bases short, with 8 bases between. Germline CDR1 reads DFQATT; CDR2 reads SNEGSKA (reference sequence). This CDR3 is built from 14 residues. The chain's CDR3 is CSARDSRNNSPLHF. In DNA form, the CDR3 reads TGCAGTGCTAGAGATAGCAGAAATAATTCACCCCTCCACTTT.

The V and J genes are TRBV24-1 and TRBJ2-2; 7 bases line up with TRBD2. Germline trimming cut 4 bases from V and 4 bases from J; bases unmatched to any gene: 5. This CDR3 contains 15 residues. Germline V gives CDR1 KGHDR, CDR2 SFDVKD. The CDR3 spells CATSDAGLFTGELFF. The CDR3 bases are TGTGCCACCAGTGACGCGGGACTATTCACCGGGGAGCTGTTTTTT.

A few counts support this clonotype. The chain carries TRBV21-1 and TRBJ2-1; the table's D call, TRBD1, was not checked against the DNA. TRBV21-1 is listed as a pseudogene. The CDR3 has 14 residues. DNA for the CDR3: TGTGCCAGCACCGCGGTCTCGACCCCCGATGAGCAGTTCTTC. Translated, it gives CASTAVSTPDEQFF.

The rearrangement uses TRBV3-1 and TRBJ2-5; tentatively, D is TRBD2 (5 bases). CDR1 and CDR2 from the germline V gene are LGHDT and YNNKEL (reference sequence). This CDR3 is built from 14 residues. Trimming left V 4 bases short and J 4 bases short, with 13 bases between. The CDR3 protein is CASSPFSVGETQYF. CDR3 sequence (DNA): TGTGCCAGCAGCCCCTTTAGCGTAGGAGAGACCCAGTACTTC.

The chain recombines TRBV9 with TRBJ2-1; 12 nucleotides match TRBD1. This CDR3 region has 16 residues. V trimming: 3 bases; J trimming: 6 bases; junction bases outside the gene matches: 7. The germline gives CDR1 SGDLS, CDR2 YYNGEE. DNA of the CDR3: TGTGCCAGCAGCGCGGGACAGGGGGCTCACCGCAATGAGCAGTTCTTC. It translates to CASSAGQGAHRNEQFF.

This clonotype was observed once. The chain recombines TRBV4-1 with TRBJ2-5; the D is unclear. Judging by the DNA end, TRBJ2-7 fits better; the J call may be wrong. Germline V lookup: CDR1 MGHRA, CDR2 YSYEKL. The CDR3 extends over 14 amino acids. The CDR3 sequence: CASSQEIRLYEQYF. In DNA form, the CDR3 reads TGCGCCAGCAGCCAAGAGATCCGGCTCTACGAGCAGTACTTC.

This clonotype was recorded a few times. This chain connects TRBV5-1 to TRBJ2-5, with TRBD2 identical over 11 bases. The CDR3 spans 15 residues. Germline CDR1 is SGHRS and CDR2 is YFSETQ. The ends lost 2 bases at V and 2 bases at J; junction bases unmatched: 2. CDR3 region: CASSFTSGGQETQYF. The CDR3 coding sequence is TGCGCCAGCAGCTTTACTAGCGGGGGACAAGAGACCCAGTACTTC.

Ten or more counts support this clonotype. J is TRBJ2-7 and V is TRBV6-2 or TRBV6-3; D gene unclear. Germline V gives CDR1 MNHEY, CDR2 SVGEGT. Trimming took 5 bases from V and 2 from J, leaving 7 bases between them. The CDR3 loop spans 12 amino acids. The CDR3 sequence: CASSRFTYEQYF. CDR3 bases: TGTGCCAGCAGTCGATTTACCTACGAGCAGTACTTC.

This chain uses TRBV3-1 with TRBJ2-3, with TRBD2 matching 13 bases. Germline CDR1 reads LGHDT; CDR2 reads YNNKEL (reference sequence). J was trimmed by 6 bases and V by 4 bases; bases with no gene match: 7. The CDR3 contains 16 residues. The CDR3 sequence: CASSLGTSGDWDTQYF. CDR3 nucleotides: TGTGCCAGCAGCCTAGGGACTAGCGGGGATTGGGATACGCAGTATTTT.

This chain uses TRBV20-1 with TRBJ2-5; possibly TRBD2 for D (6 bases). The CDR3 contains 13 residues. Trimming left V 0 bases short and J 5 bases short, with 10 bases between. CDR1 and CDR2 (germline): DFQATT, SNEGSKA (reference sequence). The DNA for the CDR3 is TGCAGTGCTAGAGATCGAGCGGGTGAGACCCAGTACTTC. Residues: CSARDRAGETQYF.

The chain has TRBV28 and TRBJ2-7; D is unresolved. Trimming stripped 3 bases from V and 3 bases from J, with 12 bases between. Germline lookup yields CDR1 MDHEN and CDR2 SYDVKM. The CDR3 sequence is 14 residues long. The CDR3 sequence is CASSFSSQNYEQYF. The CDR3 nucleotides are TGTGCCAGCAGTTTTAGTTCACAGAACTACGAGCAGTACTTC.

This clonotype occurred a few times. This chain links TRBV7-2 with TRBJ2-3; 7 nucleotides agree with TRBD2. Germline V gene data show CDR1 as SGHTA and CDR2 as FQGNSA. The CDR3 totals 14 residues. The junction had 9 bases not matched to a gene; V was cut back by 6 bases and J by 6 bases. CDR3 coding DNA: TGTGCCAGCAGGACTAGCCTCCTCCCGGATACGCAGTATTTT. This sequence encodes CASRTSLLPDTQYF. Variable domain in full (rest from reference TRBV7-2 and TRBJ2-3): GAGVSQSPSNKVTEKGKDVELRCDPISGHTALYWYRQSLGQGLEFLIYFQGNSAPDKSGLPSDRFSAERTGGSVSTLTIQRTQQEDSAVYLCASRTSLLPDTQYFGPGTRLTVL.

The DNA for the CDR3 is TGTGCCATCAGTGAGCTTCGACAGGGGGTCTACGAGCAGTACTTC. Translation gives CAISELRQGVYEQYF. The V and J genes are TRBV10-3 and TRBJ2-7; 9 bases are shared with TRBD1. The germline CDR1 and CDR2 sequences are ENHRY and SYGVKD. The CDR3 has 15 amino acids. Trimming at V came to 2 bases and at J to 3 bases, leaving 5 bases not matched to a gene.

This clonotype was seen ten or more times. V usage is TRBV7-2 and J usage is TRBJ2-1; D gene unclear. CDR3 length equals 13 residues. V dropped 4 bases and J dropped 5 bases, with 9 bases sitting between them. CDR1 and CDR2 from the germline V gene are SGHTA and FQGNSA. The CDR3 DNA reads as TGTGCCAGCAGCTCGCGGATGGACAATGAGCAGTTCTTC. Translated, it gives CASSSRMDNEQFF.

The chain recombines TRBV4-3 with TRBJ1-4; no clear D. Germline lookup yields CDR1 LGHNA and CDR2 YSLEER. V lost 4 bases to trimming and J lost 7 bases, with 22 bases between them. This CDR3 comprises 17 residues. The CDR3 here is CASSRDFRQASGEKLFF. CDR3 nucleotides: TGCGCCAGCAGCCGAGATTTCCGTCAGGCCTCGGGTGAAAAACTGTTTTTT.

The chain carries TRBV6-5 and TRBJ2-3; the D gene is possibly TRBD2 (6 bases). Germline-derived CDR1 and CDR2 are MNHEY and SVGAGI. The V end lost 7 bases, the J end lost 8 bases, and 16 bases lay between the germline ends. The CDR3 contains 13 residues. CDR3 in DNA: TGTGCCAGCATTGGGGAGGCCCCGGGTACGCAGTATTTT. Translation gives CASIGEAPGTQYF.